What follows are 30 T cell receptor beta chains derived from one specimen sequenced in a study of CD8+CD57+ T cells in acquired aplastic anemia. CDR3 and TCR beta VDJ profiling relied on genomic DNA as the template. TCRdb recomputed calls from the reads with MiXCR, one row per CDR3 protein. Here the sample spans 90,000 to 150,000 distinct CDR3 sequences, 50% to 60% being singletons. The patients chosen for sequencing had shown expansion of CD8+CD57+ cells (detected by flow cytometry). The sequenced sample consisted of sorted CD4+, CD8+, or CD8+CD57+ T cells (not recorded which) from PBMCs. The receptors stem from a human donor with aplastic anemia.

This clonotype has only a few counts. The J gene is TRBJ2-7, the V gene TRBV2; D remains unclear. The V and J ends lost 6 bases and 3 bases respectively, with 12 bases between them. The CDR3 loop spans 13 amino acids. Per germline, CDR1 SNHLY and CDR2 FYNNEI. The CDR3 DNA sequence: TGTGCCAGCAGGATAAACGACGGCTACGAGCAGTACTTC. It yields the protein CASRINDGYEQYF.

The rearrangement links TRBV2 to TRBJ1-1, with D possibly matching TRBD1 (5 bases). The CDR3 length is 14 residues. V was shortened by 7 bases and J by 10 bases, with 22 bases between the two germline ends. Germline CDR1 SNHLY, CDR2 FYNNEI. The CDR3 reads CASIRGMSGRVAFF. For the CDR3, the DNA is TGTGCCAGCATAAGGGGAATGTCGGGACGAGTAGCTTTCTTT.

This clonotype was seen ten or more times. This chain uses TRBV10-2 with TRBJ1-4, with 7 bases lining up with TRBD1. In germline, CDR1 is WSHSY, CDR2 SAAADI. This CDR3 spans 15 amino acids. The CDR3 spells CDKTGCEATNEKLFF. CDR3 coding DNA: TGCGACAAGACAGGGTGCGAGGCAACTAATGAAAAACTGTTTTTT.

This clonotype was recorded only once. One end of the junction fails to match germline, which may point to a read error. The V call is TRBV11-1, the J call TRBJ2-1, with 11 bases lining up with TRBD1. Germline V gene data show CDR1 as SGHAT and CDR2 as FQDESV (reference sequence). CDR3 length: 16 residues. The CDR3 region is CASSPGTGGLVNGQFF. The CDR3 nucleotides read TGTGCCAGCAGCCCGGGGACAGGGGGATTGGTGAATGGGCAGTTCTTC.

This clonotype was picked up many times. The V gene is TRBV15, the J gene TRBJ1-1, with 10 nucleotides matching TRBD1. Trimming cost V 8 bases and J 3 bases; bases outside gene matches: 12. Germline loops: CDR1 LNHNV, CDR2 YYDKDF (reference sequence). This CDR3 is 16 amino acids long. This CDR3 reads CATGSTRTGGYTEAFF. As DNA, the CDR3 is TGTGCCACCGGATCCACGCGGACAGGGGGGTACACTGAAGCTTTCTTT.

This clonotype occurred many times. The junction and the germline gene differ at one end; a read error may be behind it. The rearrangement links TRBV5-1 to TRBJ2-7, with D perhaps matching TRBD1 (6 bases). There are 13 residues in the CDR3. Germline loops: CDR1 SGHRS, CDR2 YFSETQ. The CDR3 DNA follows: TGTGCCAGCAGCTTAGGTCAGGGGCTTGAGCAGTACTTC. Translating it yields CASSLGQGLEQYF.

V gene TRBV9 combines with J gene TRBJ1-6; D possibly corresponds to TRBD1 (6 bases). The CDR3 is made up of 14 amino acids. Germline V gene lookup returns CDR1 SGDLS and CDR2 YYNGEE. V lost 3 bases and J 7 bases, leaving 11 bases between the germline ends. The CDR3 DNA reads TGTGCCAGCAGCGCACGGACAGACAATTCACCCCTCCACTTT. It specifies CASSARTDNSPLHF.

This clonotype has only a few counts. V is TRBV10-2 and J is TRBJ1-1; TRBD1 agrees at 8 bases. V dropped 3 bases and J dropped 1; count of bases not matched to a gene: 10. The CDR3 length is 17 residues. Germline V gene sequence: CDR1 WSHSY, CDR2 SAAADI. The CDR3 protein is CASSERTGIGGNTEAFF. The CDR3 coding sequence is TGCGCCAGCAGTGAAAGGACAGGGATTGGGGGGAACACTGAAGCTTTCTTT.

This clonotype was observed a single time. The chain uses TRBV9 and TRBJ2-7; TRBD2 is a possible D gene (5 bases). Germline CDR1 reads SGDLS; CDR2 reads YYNGEE. The ends were cut back, 0 bases at V and 2 bases at J, with 12 bases in the middle. CDR3 length: 15 amino acids. Here the CDR3 DNA reads TGTGCCAGCAGCGTAGGTGTTAGCGAGACCTACGAGCAGTACTTC. Translation: CASSVGVSETYEQYF.

J is TRBJ1-5 and V is TRBV24-1; 7 nucleotides align to TRBD1. This CDR3 spans 17 amino acids. V gave up 4 bases and J gave up 1 base; unmatched junction bases: 9. Germline V gives CDR1 KGHDR, CDR2 SFDVKD. This CDR3 is CATSDLTGDGSNQPQHF. In nucleotides, the CDR3 is TGTGCCACCAGTGACCTTACAGGGGATGGGAGCAATCAGCCCCAGCATTTT.

About this clonotype itself: A junction boundary mismatches the germline segment, possibly from a read error. This rearrangement joins TRBV7-9 to TRBJ2-3; D call uncertain. Germline values: CDR1 SEHNR, CDR2 FQNEAQ (reference sequence). This CDR3 comprises 13 residues. CDR3 sequence (DNA): TGTGCTAGCAGTACAGCCGACACAGATACGCAGTATTTT. Protein product: CASSTADTDTQYF.

This clonotype has only a few counts. The CDR3 bases are TGTGCCAGCAGCTTAGCGGGAGAAGTCGCCGGGGAGCTGTTTTTT. As protein: CASSLAGEVAGELFF. The genes are TRBV13 and TRBJ2-2, with D tentatively TRBD2 (6 bases). The CDR3 sequence is 15 residues long. Germline-derived CDR1 and CDR2 are PRHDT and FYEKMQ (reference sequence). Trimming stripped 1 base from V and 6 bases from J, with 12 bases between. The entire variable domain, with the rest obtained from reference TRBV13 and TRBJ2-2, is as follows: AAGVIQSPRHLIKEKRETATLKCYPIPRHDTVYWYQQGPGQDPQFLISFYEKMQSDKGSIPDRFSAQQFSDYHSELNMSSLELGDSALYFCASSLAGEVAGELFFGEGSRLTVL.

The V gene is TRBV20-1, the J gene TRBJ1-2, with unresolved D. The germline V gene encodes CDR1 DFQATT and CDR2 SNEGSKA (reference sequence). The CDR3 is 14 amino acids. Between the trimmed V and J ends, which lost 1 base and 4 bases, there was a span of 13 bases. In DNA, the CDR3 is TGCAGTGCTAGAGGTTACAGTGGGAGCTATGGCTACACCTTC. Its protein product is CSARGYSGSYGYTF.

The chain is built from TRBV11-2 and TRBJ2-7; perhaps TRBD1 as D (6 bases). CDR1 is SGHAT and CDR2 is FQNNGV in the germline V gene. CDR3 length: 15 residues. The germline V and J ends were trimmed by 5 bases and 2 bases, with 16 bases remaining between them. Written as DNA, the CDR3 is TGTGCCAGCAGCGTCTACGGTGGGGGCCCCTACGAGCAGTACTTC. Its protein is CASSVYGGGPYEQYF. The full variable domain, with the rest looked up from reference TRBV11-2 and TRBJ2-7, is EAGVAQSPRYKIIEKRQSVAFWCNPISGHATLYWYQQILGQGPKLLIQFQNNGVVDDSQLPKDRFSAERLKGVDSTLKIQPAKLEDSAVYLCASSVYGGGPYEQYFGPGTRLTVT.

This clonotype was picked up many times. The chain uses TRBV5-6 and TRBJ2-7; D unresolved. Germline V CDR1 and CDR2: SGHDT, YYEEEE. CDR3 size: 13 residues. V was clipped by 4 bases and J by 1 base, with 9 bases between them. In DNA, the CDR3 is TGTGCCAGCAGCCAGCGTTCATCCTACGAGCAGTACTTC. Protein product: CASSQRSSYEQYF.

This clonotype was seen just once. This may be a read error, as it is one base from a much larger clone. The genes are TRBV7-9 and TRBJ1-1; tentative D call: TRBD1 (5 bases). Germline CDR1 is SEHNR and CDR2 is FQNEAQ (reference sequence). The CDR3 is made up of 15 amino acids. Written as DNA, the CDR3 is TGTGCCAGCAGCTTAGAGCTCAGGGCCGGCACTGGAGCTTTCTTT. It encodes CASSLELRAGTGAFF.

This clonotype was counted only a few times. The gene calls are TRBV27 and TRBJ1-1, with D unclear. Germline V gives CDR1 MNHEY, CDR2 SMNVEV (reference sequence). The V end was cut by 4 bases, the J end by 0 bases, with 12 bases between. The CDR3 consists of 15 residues. The CDR3 bases are TGTGCCAGCAGTTCGGGCCTAGGTGTGAACACTGAAGCTTTCTTT. Its translation: CASSSGLGVNTEAFF.

For this clonotype: A read error may be the cause here, since a much bigger clone is one base away. The rearrangement uses TRBV5-5 and TRBJ1-1, with D hard to call. This CDR3 has 16 residues. The V end was cut by 4 bases, the J end by 8 bases, with 24 bases between. Germline CDR1 reads SGHKS; CDR2 reads YYEKEE (reference sequence). CDR3 in DNA: TGTGCCAGCAGCCTGCCGTACAGTATTAGAATCCTGGAAGCTTTCTTT. Translated: CASSLPYSIRILEAFF.

The chain joins TRBV5-1 to TRBJ2-3; the D is unclear. The CDR3 totals 14 residues. Trimming pared 2 bases from V and 0 bases from J, leaving 7 bases between. Germline CDR1 and CDR2: SGHRS and YFSETQ. CDR3 region: CASSLAPSTDTQYF. The DNA of the CDR3 is TGCGCCAGCAGCTTAGCGCCGAGCACAGATACGCAGTATTTT.

The chain recombines TRBV7-2 with TRBJ2-1; tentative D call: TRBD2 (5 bases). Trimming took 1 base from V and 0 from J, leaving 13 bases between them. Germline V gives CDR1 SGHTA, CDR2 FQGNSA. This CDR3 contains 17 residues. CDR3 bases: TGTGCCAGCAGCTTAGGGCCCCCAACTAGCTCCTACAATGAGCAGTTCTTC. Its translation: CASSLGPPTSSYNEQFF.

V is TRBV19 and J is TRBJ2-5; D perhaps matches TRBD2 (6 bases). Between the trimmed V and J ends, which lost 3 bases and 2 bases, there was a span of 10 bases. This CDR3 is built from 14 residues. Germline CDR1 LNHDA, CDR2 SQIVND (reference sequence). The CDR3 nucleotides are TGTGCCAGTAGTATGTTTCGGGGGCAAGAGACCCAGTACTTC. This sequence encodes CASSMFRGQETQYF.

The chain couples TRBV15 to TRBJ2-1; 7 nucleotides line up with TRBD2. The V gene end was trimmed by 0 bases and the J gene end by 9 bases; junction bases not matched to a gene: 11. The CDR3 sequence is 16 residues long. Germline V gene sequence: CDR1 LNHNV, CDR2 YYDKDF (reference sequence). The CDR3 loop reads CATSRDGSGVSFEQFF. DNA for the CDR3: TGTGCCACCAGCAGAGATGGGAGCGGGGTGTCTTTTGAGCAGTTCTTC.

This clonotype has at least ten counts. The chain couples TRBV7-9 to TRBJ2-1, with TRBD2 matching 8 bases. V shed 6 bases, J shed 1 base, and the junction held 5 bases outside the gene matches. The CDR3 covers 15 residues. CDR1 and CDR2 (germline): SEHNR, FQNEAQ (reference sequence). This CDR3 reads CASRSGRESYNEQFF. The CDR3 DNA follows: TGTGCCAGCAGGAGCGGGAGAGAATCCTACAATGAGCAGTTCTTC.

There are a few counts of this clonotype. The chain employs TRBV7-8 and TRBJ2-7; 7 bases map to TRBD1. The CDR3 has 13 amino acids. V lost 6 bases to trimming and J lost 2 bases; unmatched junction nucleotides: 4. Germline loops: CDR1 SGHVS, CDR2 FQNEAQ. The CDR3 nucleotides are TGTGCCAGCAGTGGGGACAGCACCTACGAGCAGTACTTC. It codes for CASSGDSTYEQYF.

This clonotype was observed once. The CDR3 sequence: CASSRQGSMNTEAFF. DNA for the CDR3: TGTGCCAGCAGCCGACAGGGGTCGATGAACACTGAAGCTTTCTTT. The V call is TRBV7-3, the J call TRBJ1-1, with TRBD1 matching over 8 bases. V lost 5 bases and J lost 0; bases outside the gene matches: 5. The CDR3 totals 15 residues. In germline, CDR1 is SGHTA, CDR2 FQGTGA.

The CDR3 reads CAISESVLNEQFF. The DNA for the CDR3 is TGTGCCATCAGTGAGTCGGTATTGAATGAGCAGTTCTTC. The chain carries TRBV10-3 and TRBJ2-1; D is uncertain. The CDR3 has 13 residues. CDR1 ENHRY and CDR2 SYGVKD come from the germline V gene. V shed 0 bases and J shed 7 bases, with 7 bases lying between them.

The chain combines TRBV7-3 with TRBJ2-5, with D hard to call. Between the trimmed V and J ends, which lost 1 base and 5 bases, there was a span of 8 bases. The CDR3 has 13 amino acids. The germline V gene has CDR1 SGHTA and CDR2 FQGTGA. The CDR3 nucleotides are TGTGCCAGCAGCTTAAGCCTGGGGGAGACCCAGTACTTC. Amino acid sequence: CASSLSLGETQYF.

V gene TRBV15 combines with J gene TRBJ1-2; weak D call: TRBD1 (5 bases). Trimming pared 0 bases from V and 1 base from J, leaving 9 bases between. The germline CDR1 and CDR2 sequences are LNHNV and YYDKDF (reference sequence). CDR3 length: 15 amino acids. This CDR3 reads CATSRERGFNYGYTF. DNA of the CDR3: TGTGCCACCAGCAGAGAGCGGGGCTTTAACTATGGCTACACCTTC.

The table lists this clonotype with a few counts. The V call is TRBV27, the J call TRBJ1-2; D not resolved. Between the trimmed V and J ends, which lost 8 bases and 0 bases, there was a span of 13 bases. There are 14 residues in the CDR3. The germline V gene encodes CDR1 MNHEY and CDR2 SMNVEV (reference sequence). As DNA, the CDR3 is TGTGCCAGCGGTCCGGGGAAAGCTAACTATGGCTACACCTTC. This codes for CASGPGKANYGYTF.

Of note for this clonotype: Germline is not matched at one junction end, which may reflect a read error. The chain links TRBV2 to TRBJ2-7; 12 bases are shared with TRBD2. The germline V gene has CDR1 SNHLY and CDR2 FYNNEI. CDR3 length: 15 amino acids. CDR3 nucleotides: TGTGCCAACAGTGAACGACTAGCGGGAGCCTACGAGCAGTACTTC. It codes for CANSERLAGAYEQYF.